The present T cell receptor (beta chain) was sequenced within a study of blood T cell repertoires in COVID-19. Study summary: Sites in the United States, Italy and Spain provided acute and convalescent COVID-19 samples. T cells, B-cell-depleted T cells, or PBMCs provided the cDNA or gDNA that served as material.

In the original workflow: It was from reference gene primer amplification that nucleated cell counts were estimated. The protocol was immunoSEQ multiplex PCR, while the TCRdb copy is restricted to in-frame clones and leaves out a portion. The DNA was the basis for D and trimming; V, J and clone size are from that table. The table shows approximately 100,000 clones, with 82% occurring only once. This CDR3 has 13 amino acids. The V gene end was trimmed by 4 bases and the J gene end by 5 bases; junction bases not matched to a gene: 5. CDR1 and CDR2 (germline): SGDLS, YYNGEE. Input material: peripheral blood. The chain joins TRBV9 to TRBJ2-7; 8 bases agree with TRBD1. The sequence was obtained from a man aged 65 to 79 with active or convalescent COVID-19. CDR3 DNA sequence: TGTGCCAGCAGCCGACAGGGGTCGAACGAGCAGTACTTC. Amino acid sequence: CASSRQGSNEQYF.